The 2 T cell receptor beta chains reported below all come from one sample, sequenced in a study of CD8+ T cells in alopecia areata. cDNA reverse transcribed from extracted RNA served as the sequencing template. Some clones are missing from TCRdb's copy, which holds only in-frame ones; the method was immunoSEQ multiplex PCR. Among 170,000 or so clones, about three fifths were seen once, and the ten largest hold 10% to 15%. Treatment given: oral pan-JAK inhibitor, 5-10 mg twice daily. This specimen was CD8+ T cells sorted from blood, taken at week 24, from a patient treated with tofacitinib. Receptor source: a human donor with alopecia areata.

In nucleotides, the CDR3 is TGTGCCAGCTCCAGCGGGGGGGCCGGCTATGAGCAGTTCTTC. It yields the protein CASSSGGAGYEQFF. J is TRBJ2-1 and V is TRBV7-6; 10 nucleotides line up with TRBD2. Per the germline V gene, CDR1 is SGHVS and CDR2 is FNYEAQ. The CDR3 extends over 14 amino acids. The trim removed 8 bases at V and 8 bases at J, leaving 9 bases unmatched. Based on the CDR3 plus reference TRBV7-6 and TRBJ2-1, the full variable domain is GAGVSQSPRYKVTKRGQDVALRCDPISGHVSLYWYRQALGQGPEFLTYFNYEAQQDKSGLPNDRFSAERPEGSISTLTIQRTEQRDSAMYRCASSSGGAGYEQFFGPGTRLTVL.

The chain is built from TRBV2 and TRBJ1-4; perhaps TRBD1 as D (5 bases). CDR1 is SNHLY, CDR2 FYNNEI, per germline. Deletions cut 3 bases from V and 3 bases from J, with 8 bases between. The CDR3 is made up of 14 amino acids. In nucleotides, the CDR3 is TGTGCCAGCAGTGAGGGGCCGGCTAATGAAAAACTGTTTTTT. This encodes CASSEGPANEKLFF.